The present entry profiles one T cell receptor (beta chain) with its context. Antigen specificity is unknown. Through a sample-barcoded 5' primer and a J-beta primer mix, a second PCR was run for 7 to 11 cycles. TCRdb re-called the 5' RACE reads with MiXCR, one entry per CDR3 protein. The sample yields about 640,000 distinct CDR3 sequences, roughly three fifths seen once. The CDR3 runs to 12 residues. The germline gives CDR1 ENHRY, CDR2 SYGVKD. These data originate in a study of blood T cells in healthy people across ages. Study observations and caveats: Both higher diversity and more naive CD4+ cells marked long-lived donors when set against aged donors. TCR beta diversity, measured per million T cells, fell in a roughly linear way with age.

The chain carries TRBV10-3 and TRBJ2-4; D uncertain. The closer fit of TRBJ2-5 to the DNA end suggests the J call may be wrong. The sequencing sample was made of blood. The origin of this receptor is a man aged 60 to 69 in good health. The CDR3 nucleotides are TGTGCCATCAGTTCCCGGGAAGAGACCCAGTACTTC. It translates to CAISSREETQYF.